The rows below give T cell receptor beta chains drawn from one sample of a study of blood T cell repertoires in COVID-19. Only in-frame clones appear in the TCRdb table, and some are missing; sequencing was by immunoSEQ multiplex PCR. The sample has hundreds of thousands of clones, roughly 86% seen once. The sample comprised PBMCs or T cells enriched from blood (not recorded which). These receptors were collected from a woman between 18 and 30 years old who had recovered from COVID-19. CDR3s include the opening cysteine and the closing phenylalanine or tryptophan. The D gene is left open where the match is weak.

>TRBD2|TRBJ2-1|TRBV7-2
CASSWGTSGAEQFF
>-|TRBJ1-3|TRBV30
CAWSRDLDTIYF
>-|TRBJ1-2|TRBV6-4
CASSDIRGFYGYTF
>TRBD1|TRBJ1-4|TRBV9
CASSVGDRRATNEKLFF
>-|TRBJ1-6|TRBV6-5
CASSYRRGSPLHF
>-|TRBJ1-2|TRBV13
CASSFSQTGNYGYTF
>-|TRBJ2-1|TRBV12-1
CASSLAGIFRLSSYNEQFF
>TRBD2|TRBJ2-5|TRBV4-3
CASSQGSSGSSETQYF
>-|TRBJ1-1|TRBV28
CASSLGGLNTEAFF
>TRBD2|TRBJ2-7|TRBV4-1
CASSQWFSGSALASSYEQYF
>-|TRBJ2-3|TRBV7-3
CASSLQGTDTQYF
>TRBD1|TRBJ1-1|TRBV27
CASSLSTGGFGEAFF
>-|TRBJ1-1|TRBV7-2
CASSFQEVVTEAFF
>-|TRBJ1-1|TRBV19
CASSIAQGDEAFF
>TRBD2|TRBJ2-3|TRBV9
CASSVVGSGRSTDTQYF
>-|TRBJ1-1|TRBV7-8
CASSWRDGNTEAFF
>TRBD1|TRBJ1-1|TRBV6-1
CASSEGTGRMRNTEAFF
>-|TRBJ2-5|TRBV2
CASTSGPRLGGTQYF
>-|TRBJ1-5|TRBV7-2
CASSLVHGGMAQPQHF
>-|TRBJ1-1|TRBV7-2
CASSLDARNTEAFF
>-|TRBJ1-1|TRBV19
CASSPISSGYTEAFF
>-|TRBJ1-5|TRBV19
CASRGTPRGNQPQHF
>TRBD1|TRBJ2-5|TRBV28
CASSPPAGGKTQYF
>TRBD2|TRBJ2-2|TRBV9
CASSKQLLTSGGHGELFF
>TRBD2|TRBJ2-5|TRBV4-3
CASSQDRMGLDATQYF
>TRBD1|TRBJ1-5|TRBV5-1
CASSRTGQGNNQPQHF
>TRBD1|TRBJ1-1|TRBV19
CATAGTVNTEAFF
>-|TRBJ2-7|TRBV30
CAWSVTGPYEQYF
>TRBD1|TRBJ2-7|TRBV7-9
CASSPSRQGTHYEQYF
>-|TRBJ2-7|TRBV20-1
CSAPSVQQYF
>TRBD1|TRBJ1-2|TRBV6-5
CASSYGQAYGYTF
>-|TRBJ2-7|TRBV6-2/TRBV6-3
CASSYSLDNSYEQYF
>-|TRBJ1-1|TRBV19
CASSIDEELSTEAFF
>-|TRBJ2-5|TRBV18
CASSPGDLETQYF
>-|TRBJ2-5|TRBV7-2
CASSLSLGETQYF
>-|TRBJ2-7|TRBV10-2
CASSEFPDEQYF
>TRBD1|TRBJ1-3|TRBV5-1
CASSAERQGTGNTIYF
>TRBD2|TRBJ2-1|TRBV9
CASSPSGSGVVYNEQFF
>-|TRBJ2-1|TRBV7-2
CASSRGNEQFF
>TRBD1|TRBJ1-6|TRBV25-1
CASSEYRDSNSPLHF
>-|TRBJ1-5|TRBV7-8
CASSLAQGQPQHF
>-|TRBJ2-7|TRBV6-4
CASSNDRDKRSYEQYF
>-|TRBJ2-2|TRBV4-3
CASSQDGNVGDTGELFF
>-|TRBJ1-4|TRBV25-1
CASSLVNEKLFF
>-|TRBJ1-1|TRBV19
CASSQTENTEAFF
>-|TRBJ1-1|TRBV5-4
CASSTDPNTEAFF